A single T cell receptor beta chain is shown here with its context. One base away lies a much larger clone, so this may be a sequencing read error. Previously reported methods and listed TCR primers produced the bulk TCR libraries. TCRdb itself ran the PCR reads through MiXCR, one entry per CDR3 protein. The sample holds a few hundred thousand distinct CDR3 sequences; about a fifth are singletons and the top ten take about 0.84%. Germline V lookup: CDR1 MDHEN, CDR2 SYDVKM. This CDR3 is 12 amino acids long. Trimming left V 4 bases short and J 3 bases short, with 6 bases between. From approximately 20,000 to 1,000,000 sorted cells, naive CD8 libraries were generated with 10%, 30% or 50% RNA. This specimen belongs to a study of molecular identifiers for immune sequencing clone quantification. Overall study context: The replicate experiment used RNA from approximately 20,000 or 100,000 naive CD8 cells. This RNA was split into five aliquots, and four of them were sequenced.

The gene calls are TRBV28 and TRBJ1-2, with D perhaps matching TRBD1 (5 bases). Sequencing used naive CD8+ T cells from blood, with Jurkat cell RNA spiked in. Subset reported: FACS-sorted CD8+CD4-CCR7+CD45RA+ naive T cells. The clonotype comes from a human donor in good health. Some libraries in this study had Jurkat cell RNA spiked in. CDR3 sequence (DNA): TGTGCCAGCAGTTGGGGGGACTATGGCTACACCTTC. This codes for CASSWGDYGYTF.